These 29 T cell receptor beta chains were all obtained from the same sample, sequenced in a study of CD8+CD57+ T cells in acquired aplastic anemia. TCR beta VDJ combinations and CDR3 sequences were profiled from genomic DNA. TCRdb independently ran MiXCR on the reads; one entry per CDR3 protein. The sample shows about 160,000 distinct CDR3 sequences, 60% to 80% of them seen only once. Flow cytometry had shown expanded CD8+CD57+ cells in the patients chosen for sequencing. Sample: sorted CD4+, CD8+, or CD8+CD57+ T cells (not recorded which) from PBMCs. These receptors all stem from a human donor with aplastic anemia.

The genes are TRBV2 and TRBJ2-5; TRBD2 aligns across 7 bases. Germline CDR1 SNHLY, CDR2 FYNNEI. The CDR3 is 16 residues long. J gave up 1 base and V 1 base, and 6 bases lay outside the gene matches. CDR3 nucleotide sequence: TGTGCCAGCAGTGAAGACTCGGGCGGGGGCCAAGAGACCCAGTACTTC. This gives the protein CASSEDSGGGQETQYF.

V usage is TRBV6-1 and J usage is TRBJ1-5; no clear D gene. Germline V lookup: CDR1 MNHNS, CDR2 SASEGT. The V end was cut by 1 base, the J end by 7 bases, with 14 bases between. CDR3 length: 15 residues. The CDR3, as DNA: TGTGCCAGCAGTGAAGGAGACGGTGGGCAGCAGCCCCAGCATTTT. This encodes CASSEGDGGQQPQHF.

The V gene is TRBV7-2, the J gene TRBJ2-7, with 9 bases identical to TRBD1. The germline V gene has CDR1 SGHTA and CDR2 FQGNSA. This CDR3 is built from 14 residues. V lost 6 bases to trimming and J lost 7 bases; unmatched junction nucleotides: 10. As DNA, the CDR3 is TGTGCCAGCAGTCCCCGGGACAGGGAGGCTGAGCAGTACTTC. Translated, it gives CASSPRDREAEQYF.

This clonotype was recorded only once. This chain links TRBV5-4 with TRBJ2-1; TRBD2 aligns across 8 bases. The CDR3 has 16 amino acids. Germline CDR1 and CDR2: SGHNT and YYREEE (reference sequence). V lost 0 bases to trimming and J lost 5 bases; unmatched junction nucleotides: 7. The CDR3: CASSLGAGGRNNEQFF. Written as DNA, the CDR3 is TGTGCCAGCAGCTTGGGTGCGGGGGGCCGGAACAATGAGCAGTTCTTC. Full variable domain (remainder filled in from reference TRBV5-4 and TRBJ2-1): ETGVTQSPTHLIKTRGQQVTLRCSSQSGHNTVSWYQQALGQGPQFIFQYYREEENGRGNFPPRFSGLQFPNYSSELNVNALELDDSALYLCASSLGAGGRNNEQFFGPGTRLTVL.

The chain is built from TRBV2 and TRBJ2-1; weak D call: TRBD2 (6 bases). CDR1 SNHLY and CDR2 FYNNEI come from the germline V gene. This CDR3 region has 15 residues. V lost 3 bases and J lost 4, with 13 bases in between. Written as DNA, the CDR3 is TGTGCCAGCAGTGAGGGCGGGGTTGGATACAATGAGCAGTTCTTC. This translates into CASSEGGVGYNEQFF.

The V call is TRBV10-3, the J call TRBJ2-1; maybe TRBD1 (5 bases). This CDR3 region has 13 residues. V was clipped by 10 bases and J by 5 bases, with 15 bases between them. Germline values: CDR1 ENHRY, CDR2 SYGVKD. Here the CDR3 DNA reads TGTGCCACCACGCAGGGTTTGGACAATGAGCAGTTCTTC. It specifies CATTQGLDNEQFF.

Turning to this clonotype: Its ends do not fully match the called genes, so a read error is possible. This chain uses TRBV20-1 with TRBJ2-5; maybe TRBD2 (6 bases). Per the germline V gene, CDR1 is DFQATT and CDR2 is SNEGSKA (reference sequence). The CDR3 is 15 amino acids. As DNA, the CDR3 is TGCAGTGCTAGCGACATTGGGGGAGGACAAGAGACCAAGTACTTC. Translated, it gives CSASDIGGGQETKYF.

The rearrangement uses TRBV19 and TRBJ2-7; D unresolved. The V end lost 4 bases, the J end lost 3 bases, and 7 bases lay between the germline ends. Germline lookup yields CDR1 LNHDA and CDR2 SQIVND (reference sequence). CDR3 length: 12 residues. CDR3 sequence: CASSSASYEQYF. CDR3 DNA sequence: TGTGCCAGTAGTAGCGCCAGCTACGAGCAGTACTTC.

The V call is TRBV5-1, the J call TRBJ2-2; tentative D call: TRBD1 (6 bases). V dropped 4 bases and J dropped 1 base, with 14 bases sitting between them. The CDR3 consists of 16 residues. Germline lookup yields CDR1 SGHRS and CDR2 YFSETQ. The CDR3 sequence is CASSHRSGENTGELFF. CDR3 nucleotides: TGCGCCAGCAGCCACCGGTCAGGGGAGAACACCGGGGAGCTGTTTTTT.

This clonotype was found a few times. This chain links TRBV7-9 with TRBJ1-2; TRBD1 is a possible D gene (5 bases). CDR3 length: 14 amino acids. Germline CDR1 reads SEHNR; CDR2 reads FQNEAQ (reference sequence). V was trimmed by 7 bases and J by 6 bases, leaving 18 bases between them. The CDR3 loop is CASIKGWTIDGYTF. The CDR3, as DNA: TGTGCCAGCATCAAGGGGTGGACGATAGATGGCTACACCTTC. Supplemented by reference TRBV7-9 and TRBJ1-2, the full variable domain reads DTGVSQNPRHKITKRGQNVTFRCDPISEHNRLYWYRQTLGQGPEFLTYFQNEAQLEKSRLLSDRFSAERPKGSFSTLEIQRTEQGDSAMYLCASIKGWTIDGYTFGSGTRLTVV.

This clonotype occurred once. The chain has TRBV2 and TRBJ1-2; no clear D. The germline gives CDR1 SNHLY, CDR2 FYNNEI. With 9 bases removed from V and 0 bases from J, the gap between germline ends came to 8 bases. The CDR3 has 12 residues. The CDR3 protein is CASTASNYGYTF. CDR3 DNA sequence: TGTGCCAGTACAGCCTCTAACTATGGCTACACCTTC.

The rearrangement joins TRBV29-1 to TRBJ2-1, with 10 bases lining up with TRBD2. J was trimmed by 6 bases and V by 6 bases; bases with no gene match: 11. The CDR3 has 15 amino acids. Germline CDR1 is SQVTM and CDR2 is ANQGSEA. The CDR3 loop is CSVYGLAGDSNEQFF. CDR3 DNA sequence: TGCAGCGTGTATGGGCTAGCGGGGGACTCCAATGAGCAGTTCTTC.

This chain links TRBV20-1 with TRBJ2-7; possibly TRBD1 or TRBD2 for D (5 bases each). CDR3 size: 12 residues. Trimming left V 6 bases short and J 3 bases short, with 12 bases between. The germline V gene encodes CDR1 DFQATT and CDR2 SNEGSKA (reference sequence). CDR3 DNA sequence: TGCAGTGCCGTAAGGGACCTCTACGAGCAGTACTTC. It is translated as CSAVRDLYEQYF.

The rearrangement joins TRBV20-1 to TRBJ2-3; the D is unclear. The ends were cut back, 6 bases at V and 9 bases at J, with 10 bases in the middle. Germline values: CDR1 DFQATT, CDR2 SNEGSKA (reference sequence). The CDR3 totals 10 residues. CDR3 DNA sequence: TGCAGTGCCAAGGACCCAACGCAGTATTTT. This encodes CSAKDPTQYF.

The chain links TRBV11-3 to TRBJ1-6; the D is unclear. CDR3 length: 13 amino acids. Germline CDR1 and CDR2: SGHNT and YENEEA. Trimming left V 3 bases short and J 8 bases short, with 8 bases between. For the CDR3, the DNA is TGTGCCAGCAGCTTGTCGGCTGATTCACCCCTCCACTTT. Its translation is CASSLSADSPLHF.

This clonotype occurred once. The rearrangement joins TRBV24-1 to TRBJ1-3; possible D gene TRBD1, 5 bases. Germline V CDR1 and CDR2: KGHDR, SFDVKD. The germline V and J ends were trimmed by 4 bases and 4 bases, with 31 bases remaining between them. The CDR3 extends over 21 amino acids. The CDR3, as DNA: TGTGCCACCAGTGACTGGAAGGGGCTTTTCGGGCGGAACATCCGCGGAAACACCATATATTTT. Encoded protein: CATSDWKGLFGRNIRGNTIYF.

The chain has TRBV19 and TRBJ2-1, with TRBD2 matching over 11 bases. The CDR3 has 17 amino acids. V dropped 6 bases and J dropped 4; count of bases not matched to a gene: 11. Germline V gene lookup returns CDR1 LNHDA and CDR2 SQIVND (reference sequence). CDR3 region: CASSNLRGTSGYNEQFF. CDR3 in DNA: TGTGCCAGTAGCAATTTAAGGGGGACTAGCGGTTACAATGAGCAGTTCTTC.

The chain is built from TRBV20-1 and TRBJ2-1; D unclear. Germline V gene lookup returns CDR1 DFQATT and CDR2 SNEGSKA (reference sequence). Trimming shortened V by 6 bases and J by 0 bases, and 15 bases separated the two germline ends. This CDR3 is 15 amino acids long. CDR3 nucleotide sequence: TGCAGTGCCCAGCTTCTCCTAAGCTCCTACAATGAGCAGTTCTTC. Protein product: CSAQLLLSSYNEQFF.

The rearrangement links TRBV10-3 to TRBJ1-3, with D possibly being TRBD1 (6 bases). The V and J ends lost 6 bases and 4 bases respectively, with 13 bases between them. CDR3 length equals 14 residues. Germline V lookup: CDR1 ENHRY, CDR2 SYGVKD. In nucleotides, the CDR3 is TGTGCCATCAGCGAGGGGGTTCAAGGAAACACCATATATTTT. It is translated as CAISEGVQGNTIYF.

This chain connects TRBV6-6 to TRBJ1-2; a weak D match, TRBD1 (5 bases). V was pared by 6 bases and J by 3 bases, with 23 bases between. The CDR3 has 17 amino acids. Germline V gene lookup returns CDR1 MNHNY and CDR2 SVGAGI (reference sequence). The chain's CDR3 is CASRGQAYSGSYYGYTF. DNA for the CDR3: TGTGCCAGCAGGGGGCAGGCATACTCTGGAAGCTACTATGGCTACACCTTC.

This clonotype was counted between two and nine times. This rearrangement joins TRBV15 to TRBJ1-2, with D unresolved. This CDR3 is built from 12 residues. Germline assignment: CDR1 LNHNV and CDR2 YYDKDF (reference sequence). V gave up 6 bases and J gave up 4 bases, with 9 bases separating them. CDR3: CATRDLRYGYTF. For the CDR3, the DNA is TGTGCCACCAGGGACCTCCGCTATGGCTACACCTTC.

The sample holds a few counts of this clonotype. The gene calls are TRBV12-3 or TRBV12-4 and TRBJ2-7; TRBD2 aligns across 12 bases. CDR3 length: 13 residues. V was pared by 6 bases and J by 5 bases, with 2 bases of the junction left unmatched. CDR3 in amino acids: CASRGLAGDEQYF. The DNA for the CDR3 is TGTGCCAGCAGGGGACTAGCGGGTGACGAGCAGTACTTC.

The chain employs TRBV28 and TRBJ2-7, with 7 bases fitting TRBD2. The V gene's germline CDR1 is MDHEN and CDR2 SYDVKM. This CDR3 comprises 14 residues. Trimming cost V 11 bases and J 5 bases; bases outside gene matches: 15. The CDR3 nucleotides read TGTGCCTCCAGCGGGGCAGGGAGTCGACACGAGCAGTACTTC. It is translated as CASSGAGSRHEQYF.

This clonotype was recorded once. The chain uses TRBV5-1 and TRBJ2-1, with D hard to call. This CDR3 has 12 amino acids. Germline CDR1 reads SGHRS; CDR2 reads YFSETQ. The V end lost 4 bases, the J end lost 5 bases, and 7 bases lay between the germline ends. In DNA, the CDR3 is TGCGCCAGCAGCCCGGACCACAATGAGCAGTTCTTC. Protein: CASSPDHNEQFF.

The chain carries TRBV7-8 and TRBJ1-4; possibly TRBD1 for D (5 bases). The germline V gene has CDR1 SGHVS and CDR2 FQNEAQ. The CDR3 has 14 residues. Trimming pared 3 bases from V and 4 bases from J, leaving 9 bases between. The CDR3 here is CASSLSGLNEKLFF. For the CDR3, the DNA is TGTGCCAGCAGCTTGTCAGGGCTTAATGAAAAACTGTTTTTT.

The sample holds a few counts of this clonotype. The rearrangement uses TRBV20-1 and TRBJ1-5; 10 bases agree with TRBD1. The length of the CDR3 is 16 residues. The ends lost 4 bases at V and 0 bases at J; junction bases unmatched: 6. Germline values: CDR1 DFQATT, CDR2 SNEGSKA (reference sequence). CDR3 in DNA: TGCAGTGCTACCGGGACAGGGGATCGTAGCAATCAGCCCCAGCATTTT. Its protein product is CSATGTGDRSNQPQHF.

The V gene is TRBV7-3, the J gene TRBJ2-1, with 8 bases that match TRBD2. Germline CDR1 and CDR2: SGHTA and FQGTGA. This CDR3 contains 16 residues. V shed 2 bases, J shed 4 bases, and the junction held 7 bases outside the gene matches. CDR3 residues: CASSLAAASGYNEQFF. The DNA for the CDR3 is TGTGCCAGCAGCTTAGCCGCCGCTAGCGGGTACAATGAGCAGTTCTTC. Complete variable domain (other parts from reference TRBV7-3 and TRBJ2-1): GAGVSQTPSNKVTEKGKYVELRCDPISGHTALYWYRQSLGQGPEFLIYFQGTGAADDSGLPNDRFFAVRPEGSVSTLKIQRTERGDSAVYLCASSLAAASGYNEQFFGPGTRLTVL.

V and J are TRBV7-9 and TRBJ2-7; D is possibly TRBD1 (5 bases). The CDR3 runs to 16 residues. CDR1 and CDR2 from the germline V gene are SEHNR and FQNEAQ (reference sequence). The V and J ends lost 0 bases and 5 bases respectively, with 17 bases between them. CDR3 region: CASSLAGQGIAHEQYF. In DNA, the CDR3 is TGTGCCAGCAGCTTAGCGGGGCAGGGAATTGCCCACGAGCAGTACTTC.

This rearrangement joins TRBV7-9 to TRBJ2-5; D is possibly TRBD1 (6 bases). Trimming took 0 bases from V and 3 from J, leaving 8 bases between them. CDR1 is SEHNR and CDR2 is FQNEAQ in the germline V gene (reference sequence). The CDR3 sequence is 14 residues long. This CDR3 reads CASSLAGTKETQYF. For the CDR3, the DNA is TGTGCCAGCAGCTTAGCGGGGACAAAAGAGACCCAGTACTTC. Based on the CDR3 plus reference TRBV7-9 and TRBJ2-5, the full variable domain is DTGVSQNPRHKITKRGQNVTFRCDPISEHNRLYWYRQTLGQGPEFLTYFQNEAQLEKSRLLSDRFSAERPKGSFSTLEIQRTEQGDSAMYLCASSLAGTKETQYFGPGTRLLVL.